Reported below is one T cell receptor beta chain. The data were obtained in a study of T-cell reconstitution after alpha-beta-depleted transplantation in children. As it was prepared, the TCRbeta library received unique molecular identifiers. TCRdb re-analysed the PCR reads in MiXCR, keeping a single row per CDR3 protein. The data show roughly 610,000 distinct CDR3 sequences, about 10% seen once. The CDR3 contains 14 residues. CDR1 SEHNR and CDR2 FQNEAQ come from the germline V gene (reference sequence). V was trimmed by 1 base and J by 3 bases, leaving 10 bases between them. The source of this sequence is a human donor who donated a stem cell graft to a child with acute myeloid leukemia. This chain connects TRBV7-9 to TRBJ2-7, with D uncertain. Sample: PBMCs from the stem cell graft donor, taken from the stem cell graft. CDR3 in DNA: TGTGCCAGCAGCTTAGATCCACAGAGCTACGAGCAGTACTTC. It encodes CASSLDPQSYEQYF.